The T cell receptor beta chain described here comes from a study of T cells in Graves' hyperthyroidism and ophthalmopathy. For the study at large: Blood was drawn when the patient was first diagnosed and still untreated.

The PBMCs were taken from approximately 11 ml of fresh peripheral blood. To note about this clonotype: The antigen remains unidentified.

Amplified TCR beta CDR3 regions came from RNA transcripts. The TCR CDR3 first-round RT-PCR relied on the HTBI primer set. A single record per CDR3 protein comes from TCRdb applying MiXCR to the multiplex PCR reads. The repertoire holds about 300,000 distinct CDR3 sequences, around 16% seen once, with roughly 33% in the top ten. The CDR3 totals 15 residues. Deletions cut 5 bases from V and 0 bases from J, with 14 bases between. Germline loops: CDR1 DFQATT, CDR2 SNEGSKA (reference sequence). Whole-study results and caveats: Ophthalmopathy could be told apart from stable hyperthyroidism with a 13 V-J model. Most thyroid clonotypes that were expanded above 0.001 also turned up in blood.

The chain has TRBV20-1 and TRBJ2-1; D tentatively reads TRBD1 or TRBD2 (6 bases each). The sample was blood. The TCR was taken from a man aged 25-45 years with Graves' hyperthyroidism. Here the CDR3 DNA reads TGCAGTGCTGGGGGGCGAGAGGGCTCCTACAATGAGCAGTTCTTC. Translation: CSAGGREGSYNEQFF.